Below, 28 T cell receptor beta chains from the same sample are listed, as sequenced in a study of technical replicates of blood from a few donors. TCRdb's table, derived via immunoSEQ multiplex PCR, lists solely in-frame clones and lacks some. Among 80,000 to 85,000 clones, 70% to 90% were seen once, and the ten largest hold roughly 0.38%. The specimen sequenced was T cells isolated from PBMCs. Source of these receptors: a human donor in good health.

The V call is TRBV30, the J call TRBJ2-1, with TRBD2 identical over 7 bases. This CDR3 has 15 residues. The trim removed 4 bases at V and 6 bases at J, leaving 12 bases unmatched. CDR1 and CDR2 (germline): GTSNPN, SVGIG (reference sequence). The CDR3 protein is CAWTPGRELGNEQFF. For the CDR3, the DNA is TGTGCCTGGACCCCAGGGCGGGAGTTAGGCAATGAGCAGTTCTTC.

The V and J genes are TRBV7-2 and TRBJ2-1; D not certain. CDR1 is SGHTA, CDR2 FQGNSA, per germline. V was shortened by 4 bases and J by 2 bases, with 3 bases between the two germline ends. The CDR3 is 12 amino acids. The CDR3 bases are TGTGCCAGCAGCTCGGCCTACAATGAGCAGTTCTTC. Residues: CASSSAYNEQFF.

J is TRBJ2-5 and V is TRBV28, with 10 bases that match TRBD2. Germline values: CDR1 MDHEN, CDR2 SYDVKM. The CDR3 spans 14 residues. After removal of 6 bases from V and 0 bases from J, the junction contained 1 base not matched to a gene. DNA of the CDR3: TGTGCCAGCAGGACTAGCGGGCACCAAGAGACCCAGTACTTC. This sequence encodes CASRTSGHQETQYF.

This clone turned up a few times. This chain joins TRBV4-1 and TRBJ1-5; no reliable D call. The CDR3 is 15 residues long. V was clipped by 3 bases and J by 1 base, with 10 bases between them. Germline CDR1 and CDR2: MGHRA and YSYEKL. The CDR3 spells CASSHRDRSNQPQHF. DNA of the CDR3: TGCGCCAGCAGCCACCGAGATCGCAGCAATCAGCCCCAGCATTTT.

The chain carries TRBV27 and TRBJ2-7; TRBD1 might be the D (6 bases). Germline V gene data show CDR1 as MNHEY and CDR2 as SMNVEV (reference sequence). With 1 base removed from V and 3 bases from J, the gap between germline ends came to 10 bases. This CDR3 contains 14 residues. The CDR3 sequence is CASSLFSGHYEQYF. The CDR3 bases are TGTGCCAGCAGTTTATTTTCGGGACACTACGAGCAGTACTTC.

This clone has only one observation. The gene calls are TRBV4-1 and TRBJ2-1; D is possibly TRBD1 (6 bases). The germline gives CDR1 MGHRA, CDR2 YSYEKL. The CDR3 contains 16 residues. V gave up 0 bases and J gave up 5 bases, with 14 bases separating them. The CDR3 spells CASSQEPGQPNNEQFF. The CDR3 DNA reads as TGCGCCAGCAGCCAAGAGCCCGGACAGCCCAACAATGAGCAGTTCTTC.

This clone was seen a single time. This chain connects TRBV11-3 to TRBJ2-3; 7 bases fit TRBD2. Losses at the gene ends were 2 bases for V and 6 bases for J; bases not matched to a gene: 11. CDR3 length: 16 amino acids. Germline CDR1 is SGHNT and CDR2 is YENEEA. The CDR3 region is CASSLTWAGEADTQYF. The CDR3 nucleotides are TGTGCCAGCAGCTTAACATGGGCGGGAGAAGCGGATACGCAGTATTTT.

CDR3 in DNA: TGTGCCAGCAGCGTTCCCCAGGGGGCGGATACGCAGTATTTT. This sequence encodes CASSVPQGADTQYF. The chain combines TRBV9 with TRBJ2-3, with TRBD1 matching over 8 bases. This CDR3 has 14 residues. From germline, CDR1 is SGDLS and CDR2 YYNGEE. The V gene end was trimmed by 2 bases and the J gene end by 6 bases; junction bases not matched to a gene: 5. Together with reference TRBV9 and TRBJ2-3, the CDR3 gives the full variable domain: DSGVTQTPKHLITATGQRVTLRCSPRSGDLSVYWYQQSLDQGLQFLIQYYNGEERAKGNILERFSAQQFPDLHSELNLSSLELGDSALYFCASSVPQGADTQYFGPGTRLTVL.

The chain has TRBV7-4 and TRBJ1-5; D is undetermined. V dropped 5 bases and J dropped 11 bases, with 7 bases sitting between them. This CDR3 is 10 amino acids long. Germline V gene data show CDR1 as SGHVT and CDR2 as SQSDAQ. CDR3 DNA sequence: TGTGCCAGCAGCCACCGGGCCCAGCATTTT. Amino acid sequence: CASSHRAQHF.

The CDR3 bases are TGTGCCAGCAGACCAGGCAACTATGGCTACACCTTC. It codes for CASRPGNYGYTF. The V gene is TRBV2, the J gene TRBJ1-2; D is unclear. Looked up from germline, CDR1 is SNHLY and CDR2 is FYNNEI. This CDR3 has 12 residues. Deletions cut 6 bases from V and 2 bases from J, with 7 bases between.

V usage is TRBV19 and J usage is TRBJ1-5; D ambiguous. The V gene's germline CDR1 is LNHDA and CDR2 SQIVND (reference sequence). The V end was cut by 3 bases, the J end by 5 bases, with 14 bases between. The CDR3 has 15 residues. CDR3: CASSIGGGMDQPQHF. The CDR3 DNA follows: TGTGCCAGTAGTATCGGTGGAGGGATGGATCAGCCCCAGCATTTT.

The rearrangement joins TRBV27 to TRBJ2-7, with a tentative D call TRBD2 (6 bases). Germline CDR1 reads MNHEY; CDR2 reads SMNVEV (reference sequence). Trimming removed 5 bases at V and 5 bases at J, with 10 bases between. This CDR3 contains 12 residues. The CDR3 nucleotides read TGTGCCAGCAGTCTGTGGGGGGACGAGCAGTACTTC. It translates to CASSLWGDEQYF.

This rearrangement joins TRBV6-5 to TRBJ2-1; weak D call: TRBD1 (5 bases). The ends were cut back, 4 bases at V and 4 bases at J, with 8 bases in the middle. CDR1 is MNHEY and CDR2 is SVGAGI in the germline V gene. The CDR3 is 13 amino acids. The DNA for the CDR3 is TGTGCCAGCAGTTGGGGCCTTTACAATGAGCAGTTCTTC. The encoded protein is CASSWGLYNEQFF.

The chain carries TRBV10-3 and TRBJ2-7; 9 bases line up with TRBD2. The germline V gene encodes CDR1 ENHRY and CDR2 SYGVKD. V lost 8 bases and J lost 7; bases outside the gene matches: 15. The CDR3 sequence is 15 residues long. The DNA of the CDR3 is TGTGCCATCGCCCCATTTTTAGCGGGAGCCCAAGAGCAGTACTTC. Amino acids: CAIAPFLAGAQEQYF.

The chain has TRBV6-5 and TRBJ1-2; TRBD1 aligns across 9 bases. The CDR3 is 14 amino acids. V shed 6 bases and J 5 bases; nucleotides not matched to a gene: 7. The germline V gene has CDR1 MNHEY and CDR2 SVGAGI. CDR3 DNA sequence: TGTGCCAGCAGCATCGGACAGGGGAGTTATGGCTACACCTTC. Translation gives CASSIGQGSYGYTF.

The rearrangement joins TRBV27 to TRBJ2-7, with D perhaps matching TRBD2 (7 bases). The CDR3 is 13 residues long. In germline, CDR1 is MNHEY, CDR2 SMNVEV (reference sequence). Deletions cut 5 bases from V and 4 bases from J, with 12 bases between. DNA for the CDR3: TGTGCCAGCAGTCTGGGAGGGGGATACGAGCAGTACTTC. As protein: CASSLGGGYEQYF.

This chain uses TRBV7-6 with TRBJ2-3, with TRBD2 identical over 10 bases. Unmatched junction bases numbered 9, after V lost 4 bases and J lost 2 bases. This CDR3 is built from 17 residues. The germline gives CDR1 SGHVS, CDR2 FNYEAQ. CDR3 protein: CASSSITSGENTDTQYF. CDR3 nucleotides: TGTGCCAGCAGCTCAATTACTAGCGGGGAAAACACAGATACGCAGTATTTT.

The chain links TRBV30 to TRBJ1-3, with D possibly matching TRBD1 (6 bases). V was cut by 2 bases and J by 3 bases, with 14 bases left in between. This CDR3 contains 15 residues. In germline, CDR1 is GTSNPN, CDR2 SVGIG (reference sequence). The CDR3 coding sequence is TGTGCCTGGAGTCTTCTGGGGGCCGGTGGAAACACCATATATTTT. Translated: CAWSLLGAGGNTIYF. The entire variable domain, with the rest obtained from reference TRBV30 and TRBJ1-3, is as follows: SQTIHQWPATLVQPVGSPLSLECTVEGTSNPNLYWYRQAAGRGLQLLFYSVGIGQISSEVPQNLSASRPQDRQFILSSKKLLLSDSGFYLCAWSLLGAGGNTIYFGEGSWLTVV.

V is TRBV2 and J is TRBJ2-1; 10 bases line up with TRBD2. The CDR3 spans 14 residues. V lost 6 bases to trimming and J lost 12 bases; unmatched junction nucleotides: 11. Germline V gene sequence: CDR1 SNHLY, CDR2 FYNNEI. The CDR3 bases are TGTGCCAGCAGAGATCCGGGACTAGCGAAGGGGCAGTTCTTC. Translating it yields CASRDPGLAKGQFF.

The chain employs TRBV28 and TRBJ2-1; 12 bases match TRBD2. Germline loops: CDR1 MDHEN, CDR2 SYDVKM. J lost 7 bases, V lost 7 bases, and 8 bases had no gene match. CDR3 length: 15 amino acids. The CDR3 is CASISRTSGMNEQFF. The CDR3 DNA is TGTGCCAGCATTTCTCGGACTAGCGGGATGAATGAGCAGTTCTTC. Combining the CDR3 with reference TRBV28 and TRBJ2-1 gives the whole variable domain DVKVTQSSRYLVKRTGEKVFLECVQDMDHENMFWYRQDPGLGLRLIYFSYDVKMKEKGDIPEGYSVSREKKERFSLILESASTNQTSMYLCASISRTSGMNEQFFGPGTRLTVL.

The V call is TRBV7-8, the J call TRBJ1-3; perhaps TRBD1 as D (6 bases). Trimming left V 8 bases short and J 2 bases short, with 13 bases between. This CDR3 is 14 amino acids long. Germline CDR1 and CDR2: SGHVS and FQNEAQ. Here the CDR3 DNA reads TGTGCCAGCTATCAGGGGAGCCCTGGAAACACCATATATTTT. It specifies CASYQGSPGNTIYF.

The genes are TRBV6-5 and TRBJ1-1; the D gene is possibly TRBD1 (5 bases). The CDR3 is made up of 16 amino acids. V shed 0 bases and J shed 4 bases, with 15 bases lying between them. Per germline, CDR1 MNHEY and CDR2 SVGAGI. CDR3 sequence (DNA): TGTGCCAGCAGTTACTCGAGTCGGGGGGTAGGCACTGAAGCTTTCTTT. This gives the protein CASSYSSRGVGTEAFF.

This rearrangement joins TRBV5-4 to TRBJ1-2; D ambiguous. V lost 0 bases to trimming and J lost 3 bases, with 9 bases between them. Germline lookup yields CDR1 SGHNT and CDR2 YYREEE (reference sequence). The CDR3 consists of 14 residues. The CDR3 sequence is CASSLGQIDYGYTF. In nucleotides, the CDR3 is TGTGCCAGCAGCTTGGGTCAGATCGACTATGGCTACACCTTC.

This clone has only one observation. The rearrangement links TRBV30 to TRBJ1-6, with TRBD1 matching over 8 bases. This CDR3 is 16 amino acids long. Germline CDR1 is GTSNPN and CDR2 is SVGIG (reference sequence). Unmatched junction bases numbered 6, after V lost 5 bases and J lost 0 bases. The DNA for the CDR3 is TGTGCCTGGGGCCGGGACAGGAGCTCCTATAATTCACCCCTCCACTTT. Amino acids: CAWGRDRSSYNSPLHF.

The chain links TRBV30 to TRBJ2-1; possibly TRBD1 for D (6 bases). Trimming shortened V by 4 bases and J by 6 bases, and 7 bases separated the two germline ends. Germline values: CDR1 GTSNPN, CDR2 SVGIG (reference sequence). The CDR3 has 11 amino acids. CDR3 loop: CAWTRGNEQFF. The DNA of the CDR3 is TGTGCCTGGACCAGGGGCAATGAGCAGTTCTTC.

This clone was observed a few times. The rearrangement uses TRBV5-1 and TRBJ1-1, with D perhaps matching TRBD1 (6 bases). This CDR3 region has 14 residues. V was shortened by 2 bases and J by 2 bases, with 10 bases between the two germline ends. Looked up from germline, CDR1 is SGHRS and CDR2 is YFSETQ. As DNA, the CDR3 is TGCGCCAGCAGCTTACAGGGTTTCAACACTGAAGCTTTCTTT. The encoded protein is CASSLQGFNTEAFF.

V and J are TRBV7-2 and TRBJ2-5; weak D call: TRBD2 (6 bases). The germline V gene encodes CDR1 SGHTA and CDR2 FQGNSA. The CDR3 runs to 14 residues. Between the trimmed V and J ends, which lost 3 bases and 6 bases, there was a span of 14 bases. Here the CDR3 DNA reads TGTGCCAGCAGCTTGGGCCGGCTAGCGAAGACCCAGTACTTC. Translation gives CASSLGRLAKTQYF.

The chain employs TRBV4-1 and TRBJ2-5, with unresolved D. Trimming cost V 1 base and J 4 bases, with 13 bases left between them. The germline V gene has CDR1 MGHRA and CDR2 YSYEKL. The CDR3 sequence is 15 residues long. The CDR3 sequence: CASSQVSAEPETQYF. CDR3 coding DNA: TGCGCCAGCAGCCAAGTAAGCGCGGAGCCAGAGACCCAGTACTTC.